The 28 T cell receptor beta chains below were found in one sample sequenced in a study of OX40 agonist ivuxolimab in advanced cancers. Clones were sequenced by immunoSEQ multiplex PCR, and TCRdb holds only the in-frame ones, with some missing. Of about 60,000 clones listed, approximately 80% are singletons. Material: CD4+ or CD8+ T cells sorted from blood, obtained in a trial of the OX40 agonist ivuxolimab. Receptors were obtained from an adult with an advanced solid tumor such as melanoma, head and neck, liver or kidney cancer.

The J gene is TRBJ1-1, the V gene TRBV14, with D maybe TRBD1 (5 bases). V lost 2 bases and J 4 bases, leaving 20 bases between the germline ends. CDR3 size: 17 residues. The V gene's germline CDR1 is SGHDN and CDR2 FVKESK. CDR3 in amino acids: CASSQRSGLGRSTEAFF. The CDR3 coding sequence is TGTGCCAGCAGCCAAAGGTCAGGGTTGGGTAGGAGCACTGAAGCTTTCTTT.

The rearrangement joins TRBV15 to TRBJ2-5, with D possibly matching TRBD2 (6 bases). Germline CDR1 LNHNV, CDR2 YYDKDF (reference sequence). The CDR3 loop spans 17 amino acids. Deletions cut 1 base from V and 2 bases from J, with 17 bases between. As DNA, the CDR3 is TGTGCCACCAGCAGAGGATTTACCGGGGGATTTCAAGAGACCCAGTACTTC. This sequence encodes CATSRGFTGGFQETQYF.

Worth noting for this clone: Other nucleotide sequences in the sample specify the same CDR3. V gene TRBV6-1 combines with J gene TRBJ2-5; 9 bases are a match to TRBD1. CDR3 length: 16 amino acids. Trimming cost V 0 bases and J 1 base; bases outside gene matches: 3. CDR1 and CDR2 from the germline V gene are MNHNS and SASEGT. DNA of the CDR3: TGTGCCAGCAGTGAAGCACAGGGGGCCCCCCAAGAGACCCAGTACTTC. This codes for CASSEAQGAPQETQYF.

The gene calls are TRBV6-5 and TRBJ1-3; 8 nucleotides agree with TRBD1. The V gene's germline CDR1 is MNHEY and CDR2 SVGAGI. This CDR3 has 15 amino acids. V dropped 0 bases and J dropped 4; count of bases not matched to a gene: 2. The CDR3 coding sequence is TGTGCCAGCAGTTACTCGACAGGGGTCGGAAACACCATATATTTT. Its translation is CASSYSTGVGNTIYF.

This chain connects TRBV14 to TRBJ1-1; weak D call: TRBD1 (5 bases). Looked up from germline, CDR1 is SGHDN and CDR2 is FVKESK. This CDR3 spans 18 amino acids. The ends were cut back, 0 bases at V and 5 bases at J, with 22 bases in the middle. The CDR3 loop is CASSQDRHPRGRGTEAFF. For the CDR3, the DNA is TGTGCCAGCAGCCAAGATCGGCACCCGAGGGGCCGAGGAACTGAAGCTTTCTTT. Full variable domain (missing parts from reference TRBV14 and TRBJ1-1): EAGVTQFPSHSVIEKGQTVTLRCDPISGHDNLYWYRRVMGKEIKFLLHFVKESKQDESGMPNNRFLAERTGGTYSTLKVQPAELEDSGVYFCASSQDRHPRGRGTEAFFGQGTRLTVV.

The J gene is TRBJ2-7, the V gene TRBV10-3; D not certain. The CDR3 sequence is 11 residues long. V lost 2 bases to trimming and J lost 7 bases, with 6 bases between them. The V gene's germline CDR1 is ENHRY and CDR2 SYGVKD. CDR3 protein: CAISEVREQYF. Written as DNA, the CDR3 is TGTGCCATCAGTGAGGTCAGGGAGCAGTACTTC.

This chain joins TRBV4-2 and TRBJ1-5, with TRBD1 as a possible D gene (5 bases). Trimming took off 0 bases at V and 7 bases at J, with 10 bases between the two ends. This CDR3 has 14 amino acids. CDR1 is LGHNA, CDR2 YNFKEQ, per germline. In DNA, the CDR3 is TGTGCCAGCAGCCAAGAAGCAAGGGGCCAGCCCCAGCATTTT. Protein product: CASSQEARGQPQHF.

This clone was counted a few times. The genes are TRBV7-7 and TRBJ1-3, with a weak D call TRBD1 (5 bases). CDR3 length: 13 residues. Germline lookup yields CDR1 SSHAT and CDR2 FNYEAQ (reference sequence). The ends were cut back, 5 bases at V and 7 bases at J, with 12 bases in the middle. The CDR3 is CASSMGTGNTIYF. The CDR3 DNA follows: TGTGCCAGCAGCATGGGGACGGGTAACACCATATATTTT.

J is TRBJ1-5 and V is TRBV19; possibly TRBD1 for D (6 bases). The ends were cut back, 6 bases at V and 2 bases at J, with 14 bases in the middle. Germline CDR1 LNHDA, CDR2 SQIVND (reference sequence). This CDR3 contains 15 residues. CDR3 coding DNA: TGTGCCAGTAGGAGGGGGTCGGTTGGCAATCAGCCCCAGCATTTT. Translating it yields CASRRGSVGNQPQHF.

The CDR3 region is CASSQVTGNSPLHF. In DNA, the CDR3 is TGCGCCAGCAGCCAAGTTACAGGGAATTCACCCCTCCACTTT. V gene TRBV4-3 combines with J gene TRBJ1-6; TRBD1 is a possible D gene (6 bases). V gave up 1 base and J gave up 7 bases, with 8 bases separating them. This CDR3 is 14 amino acids long. CDR1 is LGHNA, CDR2 YSLEER, per germline.

The chain joins TRBV6-1 to TRBJ1-5; 9 bases align to TRBD1. J was trimmed by 0 bases and V by 3 bases; bases with no gene match: 9. The V gene's germline CDR1 is MNHNS and CDR2 SASEGT. The CDR3 consists of 18 residues. The CDR3 protein is CASSERGQGLYSNQPQHF. DNA of the CDR3: TGTGCCAGCAGTGAGAGGGGACAGGGTCTTTATAGCAATCAGCCCCAGCATTTT.

The chain recombines TRBV9 with TRBJ1-2; 7 bases match TRBD1. J was trimmed by 7 bases and V by 3 bases; bases with no gene match: 9. Germline loops: CDR1 SGDLS, CDR2 YYNGEE. The CDR3 is made up of 14 amino acids. The CDR3 coding sequence is TGTGCCAGCAGCGCACCATCAGGGGGTACTGGCTACACCTTC. Amino acids: CASSAPSGGTGYTF.

The chain recombines TRBV7-9 with TRBJ2-3; D gene unclear. V was shortened by 5 bases and J by 6 bases, with 12 bases between the two germline ends. Germline V gene data show CDR1 as SEHNR and CDR2 as FQNEAQ (reference sequence). CDR3 length: 13 amino acids. CDR3 sequence: CASSAKIGDTQYF. DNA of the CDR3: TGTGCCAGCAGCGCTAAAATAGGGGATACGCAGTATTTT.

This sequence joins TRBV4-3 and TRBJ1-2; D may be TRBD1 (6 bases). CDR3 length: 13 residues. V lost 4 bases to trimming and J lost 8 bases, with 14 bases between them. Germline CDR1 and CDR2: LGHNA and YSLEER. The CDR3 is CASSPSTGFGYTF. The CDR3 DNA reads as TGCGCCAGCAGCCCCAGTACAGGGTTCGGCTACACCTTC.

Details on this clone: A junction end diverges from the germline sequence, so it may reflect a read error. The chain employs TRBV5-1 and TRBJ1-1; a possible D gene is TRBD1 (5 bases). The CDR3 is 12 residues long. The V gene's germline CDR1 is SGHRS and CDR2 YFSETQ. CDR3 protein: CASSLDRGGAFF. CDR3 nucleotide sequence: TGCGCCAGCAGTTTGGACCGCGGGGGAGCTTTCTTT. The full variable domain, its missing parts supplied by reference TRBV5-1 and TRBJ1-1, is KAGVTQTPRYLIKTRGQQVTLSCSPISGHRSVSWYQQTPGQGLQFLFEYFSETQRNKGNFPGRFSGRQFSNSRSEMNVSTLELGDSALYLCASSLDRGGAFFGQGTRLTVV.

This clone was picked up a small number of times. The DNA of the CDR3 is TGCGCCAGCAGAACCGGGACAGGGGGCTACAATGAGCAGTTCTTC. It specifies CASRTGTGGYNEQFF. J is TRBJ2-1 and V is TRBV5-1, with 11 bases identical to TRBD1. Losses at the gene ends were 5 bases for V and 3 bases for J; bases not matched to a gene: 4. The CDR3 is made up of 15 amino acids. Germline CDR1 reads SGHRS; CDR2 reads YFSETQ.

V gene TRBV4-2 combines with J gene TRBJ2-1, with 8 bases fitting TRBD2. This CDR3 comprises 17 residues. V lost 4 bases, J lost 7 bases, and 15 bases stayed unmatched. Germline CDR1 LGHNA, CDR2 YNFKEQ. This CDR3 reads CASSPINREGSANEQFF. The CDR3, as DNA: TGTGCCAGCAGCCCCATCAATCGGGAGGGGTCCGCAAATGAGCAGTTCTTC.

The rearrangement links TRBV19 to TRBJ2-7; D gene ambiguous. Trimming left V 4 bases short and J 2 bases short, with 15 bases between. The CDR3 is 15 amino acids. Germline V gene lookup returns CDR1 LNHDA and CDR2 SQIVND (reference sequence). The CDR3 nucleotides are TGTGCCAGTAGTACAAAACAGCGCCCACCCTACGAGCAGTACTTC. Amino acids: CASSTKQRPPYEQYF.

This clone has just one count. The gene calls are TRBV25-1 and TRBJ2-7; TRBD1 aligns across 9 bases. Losses at the gene ends were 7 bases for V and 4 bases for J; bases not matched to a gene: 11. The CDR3 sequence is 15 residues long. Germline loops: CDR1 MGHDK, CDR2 SYGVNS. Here the CDR3 reads CASIGRGTGQYEQYF. The DNA for the CDR3 is TGTGCCAGCATAGGGCGTGGGACAGGGCAATACGAGCAGTACTTC.

J is TRBJ1-5 and V is TRBV2, with D uncertain. With 6 bases removed from V and 5 bases from J, the gap between germline ends came to 14 bases. Germline assignment: CDR1 SNHLY and CDR2 FYNNEI. The CDR3 is 14 residues long. The DNA for the CDR3 is TGTGCCAGCAGAAGCTCAGCTGGGGATCAGCCCCAGCATTTT. This translates into CASRSSAGDQPQHF.

This sequence joins TRBV11-3 and TRBJ1-5; D perhaps matches TRBD1 (5 bases). V shed 6 bases and J shed 4 bases, with 16 bases lying between them. CDR1 and CDR2 from the germline V gene are SGHNT and YENEEA. This CDR3 is built from 15 residues. The CDR3 reads CASSPQWDRNQPQHF. The CDR3 DNA is TGTGCCAGCAGTCCCCAGTGGGACCGAAATCAGCCCCAGCATTTT.

The CDR3 loop is CASSQVRAVNSPLHF. CDR3 coding DNA: TGCGCCAGCAGCCAAGTCCGGGCAGTTAATTCACCCCTCCACTTT. This chain links TRBV4-1 with TRBJ1-6; no clear D gene. The CDR3 runs 15 residues. Germline loops: CDR1 MGHRA, CDR2 YSYEKL. Trimming shortened V by 1 base and J by 6 bases, and 10 bases separated the two germline ends.

The chain links TRBV11-3 to TRBJ2-3; D ambiguous. The CDR3 totals 13 residues. Trimming left V 3 bases short and J 3 bases short, with 7 bases between. Looked up from germline, CDR1 is SGHNT and CDR2 is YENEEA. The CDR3 bases are TGTGCCAGCAGCTTCAGCCAGACAGATACGCAGTATTTT. This encodes CASSFSQTDTQYF. Looking up the rest from reference TRBV11-3 and TRBJ2-3 gives the full variable domain: EAGVVQSPRYKIIEKKQPVAFWCNPISGHNTLYWYLQNLGQGPELLIRYENEEAVDDSQLPKDRFSAERLKGVDSTLKIQPAELGDSAVYLCASSFSQTDTQYFGPGTRLTVL.

The CDR3: CASSPEAYEQYF. CDR3 coding DNA: TGTGCCAGCAGCCCGGAGGCCTACGAGCAGTACTTC. The rearrangement joins TRBV21-1 to TRBJ2-7; TRBD2, the table's D call, was not compared with the DNA. TRBV21-1 has pseudogene status. This CDR3 is 12 amino acids long.

This clone came up once. This chain uses TRBV9 with TRBJ2-1; tentative D call: TRBD2 (6 bases). Trimming removed 2 bases from V and 4 bases from J, with 13 bases in between. Germline-derived CDR1 and CDR2 are SGDLS and YYNGEE. The CDR3 loop spans 15 amino acids. The CDR3 is CASSVGRELYNEQFF. Written as DNA, the CDR3 is TGTGCCAGCAGCGTCGGCCGGGAGCTGTACAATGAGCAGTTCTTC.

The chain joins TRBV19 to TRBJ2-3, with 7 positions matching TRBD1. CDR3 length: 13 residues. The germline V gene encodes CDR1 LNHDA and CDR2 SQIVND (reference sequence). J lost 4 bases, V lost 11 bases, and 9 bases had no gene match. CDR3 in amino acids: CAVGTQGADTQYF. CDR3 DNA sequence: TGTGCCGTTGGTACTCAGGGGGCAGATACGCAGTATTTT.

The gene calls are TRBV4-3 and TRBJ1-2, with 9 bases matching TRBD1. The germline V gene encodes CDR1 LGHNA and CDR2 YSLEER. V lost 0 bases, J lost 3 bases, and 5 bases stayed unmatched. The CDR3 sequence is 16 residues long. The CDR3 nucleotides read TGCGCCAGCAGCCAAGATATACAGGGGGCCGACTATGGCTACACCTTC. As protein: CASSQDIQGADYGYTF.

As to this clone: The sample contains more than one DNA sequence encoding this CDR3. The V and J genes are TRBV6-4 and TRBJ2-6; no clear D gene. The germline gives CDR1 MRHNA, CDR2 SNTAGT. V lost 0 bases and J 1 base, leaving 4 bases between the germline ends. The CDR3 covers 15 residues. CDR3 in amino acids: CASSDSGSGANVLTF. CDR3 coding DNA: TGTGCCAGCAGTGACTCAGGGTCTGGGGCCAACGTCCTGACTTTC.